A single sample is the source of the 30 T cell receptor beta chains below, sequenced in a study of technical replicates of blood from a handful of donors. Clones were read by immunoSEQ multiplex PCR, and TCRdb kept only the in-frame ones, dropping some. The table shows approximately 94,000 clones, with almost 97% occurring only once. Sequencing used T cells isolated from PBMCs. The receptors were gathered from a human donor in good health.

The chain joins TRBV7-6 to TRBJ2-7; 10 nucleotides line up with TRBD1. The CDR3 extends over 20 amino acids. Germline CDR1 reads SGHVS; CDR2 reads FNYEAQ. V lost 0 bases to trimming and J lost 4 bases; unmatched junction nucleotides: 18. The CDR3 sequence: CASSLAARGTGVPSEYEQYF. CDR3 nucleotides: TGTGCCAGCAGCTTAGCTGCGAGAGGGACAGGGGTTCCCTCGGAGTACGAGCAGTACTTC.

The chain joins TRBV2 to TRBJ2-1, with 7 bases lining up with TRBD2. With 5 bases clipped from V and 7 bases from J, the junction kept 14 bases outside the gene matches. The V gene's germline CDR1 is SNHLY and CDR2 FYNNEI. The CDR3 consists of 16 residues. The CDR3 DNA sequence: TGTGCCAGCAGTACCCACACTAGCGAGAGTACGAATGAGCAGTTCTTC. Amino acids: CASSTHTSESTNEQFF. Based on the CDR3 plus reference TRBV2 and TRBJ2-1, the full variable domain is EPEVTQTPSHQVTQMGQEVILRCVPISNHLYFYWYRQILGQKVEFLVSFYNNEISEKSEIFDDQFSVERPDGSNFTLKIRSTKLEDSAMYFCASSTHTSESTNEQFFGPGTRLTVL.

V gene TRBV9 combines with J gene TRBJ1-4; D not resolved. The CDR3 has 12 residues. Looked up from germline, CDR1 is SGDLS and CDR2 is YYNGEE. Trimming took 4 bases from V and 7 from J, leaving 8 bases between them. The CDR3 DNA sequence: TGTGCCAGCAGCCGAGAGGGTGAAAAACTGTTTTTT. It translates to CASSREGEKLFF. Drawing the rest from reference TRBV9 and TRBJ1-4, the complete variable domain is DSGVTQTPKHLITATGQRVTLRCSPRSGDLSVYWYQQSLDQGLQFLIQYYNGEERAKGNILERFSAQQFPDLHSELNLSSLELGDSALYFCASSREGEKLFFGSGTQLSVL.

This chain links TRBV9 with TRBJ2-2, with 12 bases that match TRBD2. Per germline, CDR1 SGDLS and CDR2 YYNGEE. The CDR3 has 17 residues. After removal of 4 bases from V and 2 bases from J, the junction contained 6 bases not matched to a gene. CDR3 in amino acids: CASSSRTSGANTGELFF. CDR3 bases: TGTGCCAGCAGCTCGAGGACTAGCGGGGCTAACACCGGGGAGCTGTTTTTT.

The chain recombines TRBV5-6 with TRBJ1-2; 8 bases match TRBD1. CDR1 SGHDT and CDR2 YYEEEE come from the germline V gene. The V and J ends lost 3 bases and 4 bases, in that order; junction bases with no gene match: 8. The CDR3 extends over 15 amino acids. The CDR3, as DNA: TGTGCCAGCAGCTCGTTGGGACAGGTAATCTATGGCTACACCTTC. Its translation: CASSSLGQVIYGYTF.

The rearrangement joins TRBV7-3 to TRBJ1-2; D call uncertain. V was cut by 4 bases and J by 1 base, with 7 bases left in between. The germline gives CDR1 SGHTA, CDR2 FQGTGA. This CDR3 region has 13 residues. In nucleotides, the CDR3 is TGTGCCAGCAGCTCGAGAGTTAACTATGGCTACACCTTC. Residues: CASSSRVNYGYTF.

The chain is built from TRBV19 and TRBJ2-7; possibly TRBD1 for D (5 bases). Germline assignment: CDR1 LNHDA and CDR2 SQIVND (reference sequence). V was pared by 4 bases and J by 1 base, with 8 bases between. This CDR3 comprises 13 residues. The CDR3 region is CASSTTASYEQYF. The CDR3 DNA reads TGTGCCAGTAGTACGACAGCTTCCTACGAGCAGTACTTC. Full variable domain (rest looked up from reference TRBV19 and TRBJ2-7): DGGITQSPKYLFRKEGQNVTLSCEQNLNHDAMYWYRQDPGQGLRLIYYSQIVNDFQKGDIAEGYSVSREKKESFPLTVTSAQKNPTAFYLCASSTTASYEQYFGPGTRLTVT.

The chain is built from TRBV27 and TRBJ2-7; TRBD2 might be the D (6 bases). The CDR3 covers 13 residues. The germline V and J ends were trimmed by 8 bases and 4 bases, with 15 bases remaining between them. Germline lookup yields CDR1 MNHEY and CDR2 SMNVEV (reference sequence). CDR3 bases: TGTGCCAGCGGGGGACTCCTACCTTACGAGCAGTACTTC. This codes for CASGGLLPYEQYF.

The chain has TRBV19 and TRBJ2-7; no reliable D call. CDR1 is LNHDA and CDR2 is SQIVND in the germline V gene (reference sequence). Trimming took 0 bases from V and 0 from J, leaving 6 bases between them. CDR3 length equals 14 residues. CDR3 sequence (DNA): TGTGCCAGTAGTATAGAGAGAGACTCCTACGAGCAGTACTTC. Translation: CASSIERDSYEQYF. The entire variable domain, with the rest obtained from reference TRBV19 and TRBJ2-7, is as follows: DGGITQSPKYLFRKEGQNVTLSCEQNLNHDAMYWYRQDPGQGLRLIYYSQIVNDFQKGDIAEGYSVSREKKESFPLTVTSAQKNPTAFYLCASSIERDSYEQYFGPGTRLTVT.

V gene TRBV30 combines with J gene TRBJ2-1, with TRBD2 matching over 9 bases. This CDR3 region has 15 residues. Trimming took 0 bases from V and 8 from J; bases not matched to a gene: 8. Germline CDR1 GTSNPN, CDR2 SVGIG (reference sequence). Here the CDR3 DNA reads TGTGCCTGGAGTGTACGTCTAGCGGGAAGCCATGAGCAGTTCTTC. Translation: CAWSVRLAGSHEQFF.

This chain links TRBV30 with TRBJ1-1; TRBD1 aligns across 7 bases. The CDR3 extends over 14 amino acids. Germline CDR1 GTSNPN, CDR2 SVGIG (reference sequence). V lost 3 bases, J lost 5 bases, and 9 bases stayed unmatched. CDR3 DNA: TGTGCCTGGAGCGCGACAGGGTGGGGGACTGAAGCTTTCTTT. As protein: CAWSATGWGTEAFF.

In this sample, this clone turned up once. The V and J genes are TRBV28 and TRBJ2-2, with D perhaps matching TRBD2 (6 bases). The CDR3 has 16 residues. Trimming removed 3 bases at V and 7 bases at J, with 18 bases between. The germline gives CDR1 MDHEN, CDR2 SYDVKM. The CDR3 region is CASSFWEEVRYGELFF. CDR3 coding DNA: TGTGCCAGCAGTTTTTGGGAGGAGGTACGATACGGGGAGCTGTTTTTT. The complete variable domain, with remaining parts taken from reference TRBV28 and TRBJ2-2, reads DVKVTQSSRYLVKRTGEKVFLECVQDMDHENMFWYRQDPGLGLRLIYFSYDVKMKEKGDIPEGYSVSREKKERFSLILESASTNQTSMYLCASSFWEEVRYGELFFGEGSRLTVL.

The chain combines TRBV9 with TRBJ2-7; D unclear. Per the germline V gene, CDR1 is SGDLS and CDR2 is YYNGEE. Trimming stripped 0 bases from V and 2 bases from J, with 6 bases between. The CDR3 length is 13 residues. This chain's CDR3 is CASSVGATYEQYF. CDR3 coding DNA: TGTGCCAGCAGCGTAGGGGCTACCTACGAGCAGTACTTC.

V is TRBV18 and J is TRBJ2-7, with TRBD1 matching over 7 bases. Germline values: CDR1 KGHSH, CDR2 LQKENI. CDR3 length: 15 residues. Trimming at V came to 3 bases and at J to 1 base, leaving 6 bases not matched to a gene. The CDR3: CASSPPTGMSYEQYF. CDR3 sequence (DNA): TGTGCCAGCTCACCCCCGACAGGGATGTCCTACGAGCAGTACTTC.

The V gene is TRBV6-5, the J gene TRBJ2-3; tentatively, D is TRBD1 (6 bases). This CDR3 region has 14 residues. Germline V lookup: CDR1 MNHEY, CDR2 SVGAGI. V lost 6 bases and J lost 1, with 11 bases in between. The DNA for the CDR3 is TGTGCCAGCAGGGGAGCAGGGGGCACAGATACGCAGTATTTT. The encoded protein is CASRGAGGTDTQYF.

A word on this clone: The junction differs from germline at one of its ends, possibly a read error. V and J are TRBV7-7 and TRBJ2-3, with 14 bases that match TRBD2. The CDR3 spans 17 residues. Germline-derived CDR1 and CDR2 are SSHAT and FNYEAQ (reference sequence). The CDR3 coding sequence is TGTGCTAGCAGCCCCCGACTAGCGGGGGGGGTTCGGGATACGCAGTATTTT. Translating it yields CASSPRLAGGVRDTQYF.

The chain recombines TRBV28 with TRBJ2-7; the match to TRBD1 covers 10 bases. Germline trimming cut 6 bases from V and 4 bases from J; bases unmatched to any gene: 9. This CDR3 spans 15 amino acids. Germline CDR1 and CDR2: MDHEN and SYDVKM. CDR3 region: CASRRPDRGLYEQYF. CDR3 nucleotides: TGTGCCAGCAGGCGCCCAGACAGGGGGCTGTACGAGCAGTACTTC.

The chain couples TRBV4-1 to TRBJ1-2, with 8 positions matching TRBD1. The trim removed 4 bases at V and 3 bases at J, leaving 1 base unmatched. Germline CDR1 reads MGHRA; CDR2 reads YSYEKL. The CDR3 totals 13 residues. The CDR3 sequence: CASSLDRDYGYTF. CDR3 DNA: TGCGCCAGCAGCCTGGACAGGGACTATGGCTACACCTTC.

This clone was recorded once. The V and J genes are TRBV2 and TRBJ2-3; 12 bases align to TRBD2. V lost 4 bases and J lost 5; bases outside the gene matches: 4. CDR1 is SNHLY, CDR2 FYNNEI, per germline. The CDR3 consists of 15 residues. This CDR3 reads CASSGLAGVIDTQYF. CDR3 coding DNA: TGTGCCAGCAGTGGACTAGCGGGAGTTATAGATACGCAGTATTTT.

In DNA form, the CDR3 reads TGTGCCAGTAGTATGGGGACAGCGAGCTCCTACGAGCAGTACTTC. Its translation: CASSMGTASSYEQYF. J is TRBJ2-7 and V is TRBV19; TRBD1 matches 7 bases. The germline V gene encodes CDR1 LNHDA and CDR2 SQIVND (reference sequence). CDR3 length: 15 amino acids. V lost 3 bases to trimming and J lost 0 bases; unmatched junction nucleotides: 5.

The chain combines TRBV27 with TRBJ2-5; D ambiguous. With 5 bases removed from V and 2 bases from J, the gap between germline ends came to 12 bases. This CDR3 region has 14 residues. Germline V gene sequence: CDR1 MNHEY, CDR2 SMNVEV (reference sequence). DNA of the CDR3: TGTGCCAGCAGTCCAAGACTGCCTCAAGAGACCCAGTACTTC. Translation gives CASSPRLPQETQYF.

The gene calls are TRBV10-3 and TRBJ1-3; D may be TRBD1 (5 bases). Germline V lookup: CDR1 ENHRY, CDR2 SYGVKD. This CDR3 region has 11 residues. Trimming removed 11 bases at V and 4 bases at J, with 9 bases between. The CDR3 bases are TGTGCCGCGACAGTGGGAAACACCATATATTTT. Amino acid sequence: CAATVGNTIYF.

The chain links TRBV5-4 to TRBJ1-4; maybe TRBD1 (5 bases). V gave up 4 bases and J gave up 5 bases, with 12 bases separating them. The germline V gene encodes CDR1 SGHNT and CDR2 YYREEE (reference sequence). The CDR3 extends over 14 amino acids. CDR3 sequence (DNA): TGTGCCAGCAGCGTCCGGGGGAACAATGAAAAACTGTTTTTT. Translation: CASSVRGNNEKLFF. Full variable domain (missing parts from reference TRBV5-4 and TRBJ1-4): ETGVTQSPTHLIKTRGQQVTLRCSSQSGHNTVSWYQQALGQGPQFIFQYYREEENGRGNFPPRFSGLQFPNYSSELNVNALELDDSALYLCASSVRGNNEKLFFGSGTQLSVL.

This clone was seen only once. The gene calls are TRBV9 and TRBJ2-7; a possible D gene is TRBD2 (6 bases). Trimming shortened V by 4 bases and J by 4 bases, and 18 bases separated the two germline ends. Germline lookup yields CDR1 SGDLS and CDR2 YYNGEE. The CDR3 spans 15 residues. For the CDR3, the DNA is TGTGCCAGCAGCCTATTTGAGGGCGGAGGGTACGAGCAGTACTTC. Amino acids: CASSLFEGGGYEQYF.

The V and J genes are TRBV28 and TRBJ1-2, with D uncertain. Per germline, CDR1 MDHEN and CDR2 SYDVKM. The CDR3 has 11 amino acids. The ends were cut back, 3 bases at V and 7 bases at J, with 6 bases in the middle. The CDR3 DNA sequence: TGTGCCAGCAGTTTCCGGGTTGGCTACACCTTC. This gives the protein CASSFRVGYTF.

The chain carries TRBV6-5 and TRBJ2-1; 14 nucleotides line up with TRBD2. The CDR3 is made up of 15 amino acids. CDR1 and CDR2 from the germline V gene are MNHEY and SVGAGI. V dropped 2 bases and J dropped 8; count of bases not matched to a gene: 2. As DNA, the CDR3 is TGTGCCAGCAGTTACCGGGGACTAGCGGGAGATGAGCAGTTCTTC. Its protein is CASSYRGLAGDEQFF.

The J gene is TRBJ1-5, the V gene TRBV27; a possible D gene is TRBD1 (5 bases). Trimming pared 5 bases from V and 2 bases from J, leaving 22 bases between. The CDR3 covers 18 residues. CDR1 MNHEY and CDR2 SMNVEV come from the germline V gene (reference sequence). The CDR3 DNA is TGTGCCAGCAGTATATTACCACCCCAGGGATTAGGCAATCAGCCCCAGCATTTT. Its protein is CASSILPPQGLGNQPQHF.

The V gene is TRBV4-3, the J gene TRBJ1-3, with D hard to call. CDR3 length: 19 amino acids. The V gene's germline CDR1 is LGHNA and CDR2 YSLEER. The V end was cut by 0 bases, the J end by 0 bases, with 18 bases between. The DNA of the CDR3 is TGCGCCAGCAGCCAAGATATGCGGACTTTCCTCAACTCTGGAAACACCATATATTTT. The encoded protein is CASSQDMRTFLNSGNTIYF.

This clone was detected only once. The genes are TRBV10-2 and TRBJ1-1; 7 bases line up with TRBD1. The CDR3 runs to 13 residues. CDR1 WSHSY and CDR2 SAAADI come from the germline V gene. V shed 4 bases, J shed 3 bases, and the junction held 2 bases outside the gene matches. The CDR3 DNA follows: TGCGCCAGCAGTGTCGACAGGGACACTGAAGCTTTCTTT. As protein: CASSVDRDTEAFF.

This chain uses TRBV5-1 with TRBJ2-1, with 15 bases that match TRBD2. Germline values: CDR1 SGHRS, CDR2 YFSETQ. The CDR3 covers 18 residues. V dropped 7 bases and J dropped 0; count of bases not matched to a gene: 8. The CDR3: CASFGLAGGESSYNEQFF. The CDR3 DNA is TGCGCCAGCTTCGGACTAGCGGGAGGGGAGAGCTCCTACAATGAGCAGTTCTTC.